This T cell receptor beta chain was identified during a study of human T cells and chemical hapten exposure. Study context: Alopecia universalis, totalis or areata was present in patients who were mostly female.

The time point is: patch test 2, 6 weeks after DPC sensitization. Treatment in this sample: therapeutic diphenylcyclopropenone sensitization with weekly scalp DPC. At patch-test visits, sampling came before the patch test. With 6 bases removed from V and 5 bases from J, the gap between germline ends came to 25 bases. Germline V lookup: CDR1 MNHNS, CDR2 SASEGT. The CDR3 length is 18 residues. Individual cDNA molecules received unique molecular identifiers in the library. TCRdb used MiXCR to reprocess the RACE reads, holding one entry per CDR3 protein. The sample includes around 360,000 distinct CDR3 sequences, about 6.9% of them seen just once.

The TCR originated in a woman aged 18-29 years with alopecia areata. Some clones in this sample may be carry-over from other donors' samples. The sequences come from whole blood, collected in connection with sensitization to the hapten diphenylcyclopropenone (DPC). The chain employs TRBV6-1 and TRBJ2-2; D is perhaps TRBD1 (6 bases). CDR3 loop: CASSRYPWTAGQTGELFF. The CDR3 bases are TGTGCCAGCAGCCGATACCCTTGGACAGCAGGGCAGACCGGGGAGCTGTTTTTT.